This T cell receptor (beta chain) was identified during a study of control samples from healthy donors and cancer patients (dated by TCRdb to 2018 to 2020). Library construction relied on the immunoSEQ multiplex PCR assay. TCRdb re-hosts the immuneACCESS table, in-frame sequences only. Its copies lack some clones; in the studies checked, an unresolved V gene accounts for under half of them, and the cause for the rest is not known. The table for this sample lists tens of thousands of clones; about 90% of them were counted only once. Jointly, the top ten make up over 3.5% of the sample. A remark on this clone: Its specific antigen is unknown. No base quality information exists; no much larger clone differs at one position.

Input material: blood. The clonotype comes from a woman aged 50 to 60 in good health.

At the DNA level, the sequence is TGTGCCAGCAGCTTGGGGGGTAGCGGGAGCTACAATGAGCAGTTCTTC. This sequence encodes CASSLGGSGSYNEQFF. The chain links TRBV5-4 with TRBJ2-1, with TRBD2 identical over 9 junction bases. The CDR3, cysteine through phenylalanine, is 16 amino acids long. CDR3 DNA is the only sequence kept; it has 48 bases, read in frame from the first base. V trim: 0 bases; J trim: 3 bases; unmatched bases: 4. From the germline V gene (reference sequence), CDR1 is SGHNT and CDR2 is YYREEE.